This T cell receptor beta chain was captured by sequencing in a study of blood T cells in healthy people across ages. Study-level points and caveats: Fewer expanded clones and more diversity marked long-lived versus aged donors.

The ends were cut back, 7 bases at V and 2 bases at J, with 13 bases in the middle. Germline CDR1 is MNHEY and CDR2 is SVGEGT. This CDR3 region has 14 residues. Comments on this clonotype: As yet, its antigen is unknown.

Each sample used at least 7 million PBMCs. The second PCR ran about 6 to 12 cycles with a sample-barcoded 5' primer and J-beta primers. The template-switch adaptor was a 5' adaptor with 12 random nucleotides. It tagged each cDNA molecule. Via MiXCR, TCRdb re-called the 5' RACE reads, giving one row per CDR3 protein. Among fewer than 900,000 distinct CDR3 sequences listed, roughly 35% were seen once. Sequencing used blood. The TCR was taken from a man younger than 30 in good health. This rearrangement joins TRBV6-2 or TRBV6-3 to TRBJ2-3; D gene uncertain. This CDR3 is CASKGITTTDTQYF. The CDR3 DNA sequence: TGTGCCAGCAAAGGGATTACTACCACAGATACGCAGTATTTT.